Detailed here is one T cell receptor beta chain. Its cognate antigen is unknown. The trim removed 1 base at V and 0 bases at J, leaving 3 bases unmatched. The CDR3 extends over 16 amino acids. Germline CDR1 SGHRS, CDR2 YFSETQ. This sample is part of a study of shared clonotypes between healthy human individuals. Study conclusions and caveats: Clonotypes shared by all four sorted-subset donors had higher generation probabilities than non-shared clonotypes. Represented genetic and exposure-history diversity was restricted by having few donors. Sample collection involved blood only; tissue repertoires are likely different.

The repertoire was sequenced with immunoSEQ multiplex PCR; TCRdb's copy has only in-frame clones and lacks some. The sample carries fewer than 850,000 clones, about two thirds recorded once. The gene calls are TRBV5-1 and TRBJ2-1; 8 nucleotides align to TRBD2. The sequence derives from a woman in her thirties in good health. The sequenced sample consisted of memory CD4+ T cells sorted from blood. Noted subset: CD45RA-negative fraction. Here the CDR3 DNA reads TGCGCCAGCAGCTTGCTTACTAGCGGCTCCTACAATGAGCAGTTCTTC. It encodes CASSLLTSGSYNEQFF.